This TCR beta chain was observed in a study of blood T cell repertoires in COVID-19. For the study at large: The cDNA or gDNA used as material had been derived from T cells, B-cell-depleted T cells, or PBMCs.

The assay was immunoSEQ multiplex PCR, and TCRdb's table has in-frame clones only and misses some. The table has roughly 84,000 clones, roughly 78% seen once. CDR1 and CDR2 from the germline V gene are SGDLS and YYNGEE. V gave up 4 bases and J gave up 4 bases; unmatched junction bases: 2. This CDR3 region has 13 residues. Patients in Seattle were enrolled during active infection, then followed longitudinally. Material for sequencing was peripheral blood. The rearrangement links TRBV9 to TRBJ1-3; the match to TRBD1 covers 7 bases. The TCR comes from a man aged 55-75 years with COVID-19, enrolled during active disease. The CDR3 loop reads CASSMDRGNTIYF. CDR3 sequence (DNA): TGTGCCAGCAGCATGGACAGGGGAAACACCATATATTTT.